The next 3 T cell receptor beta chains were all read from a single sample in a study of human T cells and chemical hapten exposure (dated by TCRdb to about 2021). Library method: RACE. Sequencing instrument: NextSeq 500. The raw public reads went through TCRdb reprocessing: fastp at Q25, MiXCR clone calling, in-frame beta chains kept. Every entry covers one CDR3 protein and lists the most common genes and DNA from its rows. This sample gives approximately 80,000 distinct CDR3 sequences in total; approximately 8% of them show up just once. The top ten constitute about 1.4% of the sample. The time point label on this specimen signifies: patch test 1, 2 weeks after DPC sensitization. This specimen's treatment or condition label, per the study, means: therapeutic diphenylcyclopropenone sensitization with weekly scalp DPC. Material: whole blood, obtained in connection with sensitization to the hapten diphenylcyclopropenone (DPC). These TCRs come from a woman between 25 and 40 years old with alopecia areata. Some clones in this sample may be carry-over from other donors' samples.

At least ten counts were recorded for this clonotype. The chain couples TRBV5-6 to TRBJ2-3; D ambiguous. V dropped 2 bases and J dropped 6 bases, with 10 bases sitting between them. Germline-derived CDR1 and CDR2 are SGHDT and YYEEEE. This CDR3 has 13 residues. The CDR3 bases are TGTGCCAGCAGCTTAGCTGGCTTGGATACGCAGTATTTT. This codes for CASSLAGLDTQYF.

This clonotype was detected many times. The chain recombines TRBV7-2 with TRBJ2-7; possible D gene TRBD2, 6 bases. Germline CDR1 is SGHTA and CDR2 is FQGNSA. The CDR3 loop spans 13 amino acids. Trimming took 1 base from V and 6 from J, leaving 10 bases between them. CDR3 protein: CASSLGGGVEQYF. Here the CDR3 DNA reads TGTGCCAGCAGCTTAGGGGGCGGGGTCGAGCAGTACTTC.

V and J are TRBV5-1 and TRBJ1-1; 7 bases are shared with TRBD1. This CDR3 comprises 14 residues. Trimming took 4 bases from V and 3 from J; bases not matched to a gene: 6. Per the germline V gene, CDR1 is SGHRS and CDR2 is YFSETQ. The CDR3 is CASSPGQAYTEAFF. The CDR3 nucleotides are TGCGCCAGCAGCCCCGGACAGGCTTACACTGAAGCTTTCTTT.